This T cell receptor (beta chain) was identified during a study of T cells after yellow fever vaccination. Turning to the study itself: Each low-cell-number fraction was prepared by means of SMART-Seq v4 Ultra Low Input. General observations from the study: Most primary-vaccination clones reappeared after the booster (96% CD4, about 87% CD8).

This clonotype was seen repeatedly, ten times or more. Its specificity is unknown. TCR cDNA was made by 5'RACE template switching, adding a universal primer site and UMIs. MiXCR was run by TCRdb on the 5' RACE reads, yielding one entry per CDR3 protein. The sample contains some 110,000 distinct CDR3 sequences, roughly 7.9% of which appear only once. Trimming at V came to 5 bases and at J to 2 bases, leaving 7 bases not matched to a gene. CDR1 and CDR2 (germline): SGHTA, FQGNSA. The CDR3 runs to 15 residues. The chain employs TRBV7-2 and TRBJ2-3; 7 positions match TRBD2. This clonotype was sampled from a man younger than 30 who received the YFV17D yellow fever vaccine. The sample consisted of CD4+ T cells sorted from PBMCs, taken 45 days after the first yellow fever vaccination. The CDR3 nucleotides read TGTGCCAGCAGCCGGACTAGTCCCTACACAGATACGCAGTATTTT. Translating gives CASSRTSPYTDTQYF.